Detailed here is one T cell receptor beta chain. Its antigen is unknown. This sample stems from a study of T cell responses to AZD1222 COVID-19 vaccine. Whole-study results and caveats: Clonal diversity may have been underestimated in mostly white British donors.

The V and J ends lost 0 bases and 8 bases respectively, with 16 bases between them. The CDR3 length is 16 residues. Looked up from germline, CDR1 is LGHDT and CDR2 is YNNKEL (reference sequence). Using immunoSEQ multiplex PCR, the repertoire was profiled, and TCRdb retains in-frame clones only, with some absent. Altogether 80,000 to 100,000 clones are present, about 88% being singletons, with the ten largest covering 13%. Material: peripheral blood, obtained on day 0 of AZD1222 vaccination. The sequence was obtained from an adult in good health. V is TRBV3-1 (or the pseudogene TRBV3-2) and J is TRBJ1-4; D may be TRBD1 (6 bases). The CDR3 sequence: CASSQDLQGIYEKLFF. The DNA of the CDR3 is TGTGCCAGCAGCCAAGATCTTCAGGGGATCTACGAAAAACTGTTTTTT.